These 11 T cell receptor beta chains originate from one sample sequenced in a study of T cells after yellow fever vaccination. TCRdb independently ran MiXCR on the 5' RACE reads; one entry per CDR3 protein. This sample has approximately 580,000 distinct CDR3 sequences; less than 20% occur once, and the top ten carry 15% to 20%. This specimen was PBMCs, taken 4 to 5 days after the first yellow fever vaccination. Source of these receptors: a man between 18 and 29 years old who received the YFV17D yellow fever vaccine.

The CDR3 region is CASSGAVTDTQYF. CDR3 nucleotides: TGTGCCAGCAGCGGAGCGGTCACAGATACGCAGTATTTT. The rearrangement links TRBV11-2 to TRBJ2-3; possibly TRBD2 for D (5 bases). The germline CDR1 and CDR2 sequences are SGHAT and FQNNGV. This CDR3 spans 13 amino acids. V was trimmed by 5 bases and J by 2 bases, leaving 8 bases between them.

V is TRBV7-3 and J is TRBJ2-3; TRBD2 aligns across 7 bases. This CDR3 has 15 residues. CDR1 and CDR2 (germline): SGHTA, FQGTGA. V was clipped by 5 bases and J by 2 bases; unmatched bases: 7. The CDR3 region has the DNA TGTGCCAGCAGCCAAGCGGGAACCTACACAGATACGCAGTATTTT. Protein: CASSQAGTYTDTQYF.

The CDR3 DNA reads as TGTGCCAGCAGCGTAGGGTCTGGGTCACCCCTCCACTTT. This translates into CASSVGSGSPLHF. The chain has TRBV9 and TRBJ1-6; D ambiguous. The CDR3 sequence is 13 residues long. V lost 0 bases to trimming and J lost 10 bases, with 8 bases between them. The germline V gene has CDR1 SGDLS and CDR2 YYNGEE.

This clonotype was detected a few times. The V and J genes are TRBV4-3 and TRBJ1-4; unclear D gene. V lost 1 base and J lost 0, with 12 bases in between. From germline, CDR1 is LGHNA and CDR2 YSLEER. The CDR3 runs to 17 residues. The CDR3, as DNA: TGCGCCAGCAGCCAAGGTCCGGAGACGGCAACTAATGAAAAACTGTTTTTT. This codes for CASSQGPETATNEKLFF.

The chain carries TRBV7-6 and TRBJ2-3, with D possibly TRBD2 on 5 matching bases. Trimming left V 1 base short and J 8 bases short, with 13 bases between. There are 14 residues in the CDR3. Germline lookup yields CDR1 SGHVS and CDR2 FNYEAQ. CDR3 bases: TGTGCCAGCAGCTTAGGCCTAGCTATCGGTACGCAGTATTTT. As protein: CASSLGLAIGTQYF.

The chain carries TRBV12-5 and TRBJ2-7, with D perhaps TRBD1 (7 bases). The CDR3 covers 15 residues. Germline assignment: CDR1 LGHNT and CDR2 FRNRAP. Trimming shortened V by 5 bases and J by 0 bases, and 14 bases separated the two germline ends. The CDR3 nucleotides read TGTGCTAGTGGTGCCCCAGGGGGGAGCTCCTACGAGCAGTACTTC. It yields the protein CASGAPGGSSYEQYF.

This clonotype appeared many times. The genes are TRBV7-2 and TRBJ2-2; D might be TRBD2 (6 bases). CDR1 is SGHTA and CDR2 is FQGNSA in the germline V gene. This CDR3 is 14 amino acids long. V was trimmed by 2 bases and J by 4 bases, leaving 8 bases between them. The CDR3 bases are TGTGCCAGCAGCTTATCCGGGGGCACCGGGGAGCTGTTTTTT. Its translation is CASSLSGGTGELFF. Full variable domain (outside the CDR3, taken from reference TRBV7-2 and TRBJ2-2): GAGVSQSPSNKVTEKGKDVELRCDPISGHTALYWYRQSLGQGLEFLIYFQGNSAPDKSGLPSDRFSAERTGGSVSTLTIQRTQQEDSAVYLCASSLSGGTGELFFGEGSRLTVL.

V and J are TRBV4-1 and TRBJ2-1, with 7 bases identical to TRBD1. Unmatched junction bases numbered 7, after V lost 4 bases and J lost 4 bases. This CDR3 region has 15 residues. The germline V gene has CDR1 MGHRA and CDR2 YSYEKL. The CDR3 DNA reads as TGCGCCAGCAGCCTTATCCGGGACAGTTACAATGAGCAGTTCTTC. Its protein is CASSLIRDSYNEQFF.

The V gene is TRBV7-6, the J gene TRBJ1-2, with a tentative D call TRBD1 (5 bases). Germline V gene lookup returns CDR1 SGHVS and CDR2 FNYEAQ. This CDR3 is built from 13 residues. Trimming removed 3 bases at V and 4 bases at J, with 9 bases between. CDR3 loop: CASSFPGGYGYTF. The CDR3 DNA is TGTGCCAGCAGCTTTCCGGGGGGCTATGGCTACACCTTC.

The chain links TRBV6-2 or TRBV6-3 to TRBJ2-1; D not resolved. CDR1 and CDR2 (germline): MNHEY, SVGEGT. The CDR3 is 11 amino acids. Between the trimmed V and J ends, which lost 6 bases and 8 bases, there was a span of 8 bases. The CDR3 loop is CASRLYDEQFF. The DNA for the CDR3 is TGTGCCAGCAGATTATATGATGAGCAGTTCTTC.

This clonotype was seen a handful of times. This chain connects TRBV4-2 to TRBJ1-2; possible D gene TRBD1, 6 bases. The germline V and J ends were trimmed by 4 bases and 2 bases, with 17 bases remaining between them. Germline lookup yields CDR1 LGHNA and CDR2 YNFKEQ. This CDR3 spans 16 amino acids. The CDR3 DNA follows: TGTGCCAGCAGCCCGGGGGGGGCCGGGACGAACTATGGCTACACCTTC. Protein product: CASSPGGAGTNYGYTF.